Following are 3 T cell receptor beta chains from one sample sequenced in a study of identical twins. One entry per CDR3 protein, called by TCRdb with MiXCR from the 5' RACE reads. The sample holds about 530,000 distinct CDR3 sequences, approximately 20% seen once. The sample was also reused in another study, on yellow fever vaccine responses in identical twins.

The sample taken for sequencing was CD4+ T cells sorted from blood. The receptors come from a woman between 18 and 29 years old in good health.

The V and J genes are TRBV14 and TRBJ2-1, with 8 bases identical to TRBD2. The V gene end was trimmed by 0 bases and the J gene end by 6 bases; junction bases not matched to a gene: 10. The CDR3 covers 17 residues. Per the germline V gene, CDR1 is SGHDN and CDR2 is FVKESK. The CDR3 is CASSQDGPGGPSNEQFF. The DNA for the CDR3 is TGTGCCAGCAGCCAAGATGGGCCGGGAGGGCCGAGCAATGAGCAGTTCTTC.

The chain carries TRBV5-1 and TRBJ1-2, with D uncertain. The V gene lost 4 bases and the J gene lost 5 bases, with 21 bases spanning the gap. Per the germline V gene, CDR1 is SGHRS and CDR2 is YFSETQ. The CDR3 sequence is 16 residues long. The chain's CDR3 is CASSPRTAPVRYGYTF. The CDR3 DNA follows: TGCGCCAGCAGCCCCCGGACTGCCCCGGTTAGGTATGGCTACACCTTC.

In its sample, this clonotype was seen a few times. The V gene is TRBV14, the J gene TRBJ2-3; 10 nucleotides match TRBD2. In germline, CDR1 is SGHDN, CDR2 FVKESK. The CDR3 length is 21 residues. Trimming at V came to 0 bases and at J to 2 bases, leaving 17 bases not matched to a gene. This CDR3 reads CASSQDVYVAGGPGNTDTQYF. In nucleotides, the CDR3 is TGTGCCAGCAGCCAAGATGTGTATGTAGCGGGGGGCCCTGGGAACACAGATACGCAGTATTTT.